Presented here are 6 T cell receptor beta chains from one specimen sequenced in a study of chemoradiotherapy in HPV16-positive cancers. Libraries were prepared by immunoSEQ multiplex PCR; TCRdb keeps only in-frame clonotypes and omits some of them. Of roughly 20,000 clones in the sample, more than 75% are singletons; the top ten hold more than 3%. This sample comprised blood, obtained from a patient who underwent chemoradiotherapy. Every receptor here comes from a human donor with HPV-associated anogenital cancer.

CDR3 in amino acids: CASSLDGFGNQPQHF. The CDR3 bases are TGTGCCAGCAGCTTGGATGGATTTGGCAATCAGCCCCAGCATTTT. The rearrangement uses TRBV11-1 and TRBJ1-5; D not resolved. Germline CDR1 is SGHAT and CDR2 is FQDESV (reference sequence). V gave up 3 bases and J gave up 2 bases, with 11 bases separating them. The CDR3 is 15 residues long.

This clone is medium-sized by share. The chain has TRBV5-6 and TRBJ1-2; D is uncertain. V lost 4 bases and J lost 8, with 18 bases in between. The CDR3 has 14 amino acids. Germline CDR1 reads SGHDT; CDR2 reads YYEEEE. The CDR3 protein is CASSPFSGVEGYTF. The CDR3 DNA is TGTGCCAGCAGCCCATTTTCAGGCGTTGAAGGCTACACCTTC.

The J gene is TRBJ1-5, the V gene TRBV7-9; D is unresolved. Trimming took off 2 bases at V and 6 bases at J, with 8 bases between the two ends. The germline V gene encodes CDR1 SEHNR and CDR2 FQNEAQ (reference sequence). The CDR3 has 13 amino acids. CDR3 nucleotide sequence: TGTGCCAGCAGCTTATGGGTCGGTCAGCCCCAGCATTTT. The encoded protein is CASSLWVGQPQHF.

V and J are TRBV5-1 and TRBJ1-1; D is unclear. Germline V gene lookup returns CDR1 SGHRS and CDR2 YFSETQ. This CDR3 spans 13 amino acids. V was cut by 0 bases and J by 6 bases, with 9 bases left in between. This CDR3 is CASSLGPGAEAFF. In nucleotides, the CDR3 is TGCGCCAGCAGCTTGGGTCCCGGCGCTGAAGCTTTCTTT.

The rearrangement uses TRBV7-9 and TRBJ2-2, with TRBD2 matching over 9 bases. Germline V CDR1 and CDR2: SEHNR, FQNEAQ (reference sequence). V shed 5 bases, J shed 3 bases, and the junction held 7 bases outside the gene matches. CDR3 size: 16 residues. The CDR3 region has the DNA TGTGCCAGCAGCGCCCTGCTAGCGGGGCACACCGGGGAGCTGTTTTTT. As protein: CASSALLAGHTGELFF.

A single count supports this clone. The chain has TRBV7-8 and TRBJ1-4, with D maybe TRBD1 (5 bases). This CDR3 has 15 residues. Trimming took 6 bases from V and 5 from J, leaving 16 bases between them. The germline gives CDR1 SGHVS, CDR2 FQNEAQ. CDR3 in amino acids: CASSSSGTENEKLFF. The DNA for the CDR3 is TGTGCCAGCAGTTCATCCGGGACGGAAAATGAAAAACTGTTTTTT.